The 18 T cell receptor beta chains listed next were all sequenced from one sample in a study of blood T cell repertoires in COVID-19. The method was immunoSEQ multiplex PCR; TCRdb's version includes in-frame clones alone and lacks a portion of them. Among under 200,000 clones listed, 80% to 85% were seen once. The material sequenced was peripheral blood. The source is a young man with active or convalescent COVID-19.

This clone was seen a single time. The CDR3 coding sequence is TGTGCCAGCAGTGTTCGGGGGATCTCTGGAAACACCATATATTTT. Protein product: CASSVRGISGNTIYF. The chain combines TRBV2 with TRBJ1-3, with D possibly being TRBD1 (5 bases). Germline V gene lookup returns CDR1 SNHLY and CDR2 FYNNEI. The CDR3 sequence is 15 residues long. Trimming removed 4 bases at V and 0 bases at J, with 10 bases between.

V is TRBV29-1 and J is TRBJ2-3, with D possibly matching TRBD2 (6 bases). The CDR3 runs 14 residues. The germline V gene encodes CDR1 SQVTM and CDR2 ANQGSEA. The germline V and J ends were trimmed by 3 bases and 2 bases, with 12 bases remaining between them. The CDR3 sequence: CSVDRGSHTDTQYF. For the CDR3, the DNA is TGCAGCGTTGATCGGGGGTCCCACACAGATACGCAGTATTTT.

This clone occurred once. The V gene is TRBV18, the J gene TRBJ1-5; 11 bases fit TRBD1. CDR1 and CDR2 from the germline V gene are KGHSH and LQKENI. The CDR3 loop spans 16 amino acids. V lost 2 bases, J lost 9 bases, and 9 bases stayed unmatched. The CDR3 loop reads CASSPTSGQGETPQHF. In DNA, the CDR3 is TGTGCCAGCTCACCAACCTCGGGACAGGGGGAAACGCCCCAGCATTTT.

CDR3 amino acids: CASSHGQGTGELFF. CDR3 in DNA: TGCGCCAGCAGCCACGGACAGGGGACCGGGGAGCTGTTTTTT. This chain links TRBV5-1 with TRBJ2-2, with TRBD1 matching over 9 bases. The CDR3 totals 14 residues. Germline values: CDR1 SGHRS, CDR2 YFSETQ. J lost 5 bases, V lost 4 bases, and 3 bases had no gene match.

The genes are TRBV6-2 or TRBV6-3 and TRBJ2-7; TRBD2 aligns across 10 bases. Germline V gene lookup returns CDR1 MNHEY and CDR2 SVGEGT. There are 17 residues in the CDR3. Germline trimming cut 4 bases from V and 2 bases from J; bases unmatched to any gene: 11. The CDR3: CASSFTRTLAGAYEQYF. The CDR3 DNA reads TGTGCCAGCAGTTTCACACGGACGCTAGCGGGAGCCTACGAGCAGTACTTC.

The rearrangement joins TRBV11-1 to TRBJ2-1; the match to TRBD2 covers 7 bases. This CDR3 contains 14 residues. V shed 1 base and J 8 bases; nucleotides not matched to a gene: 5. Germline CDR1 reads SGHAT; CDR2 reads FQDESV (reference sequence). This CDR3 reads CASSLGTGLDEQFF. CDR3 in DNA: TGTGCCAGCAGCTTAGGAACAGGACTAGATGAGCAGTTCTTC.

In DNA, the CDR3 is TGTGCCAGCAGTAAGACTAGCGGGGGGGTAGCCAAAAACATTCAGTACTTC. Residues: CASSKTSGGVAKNIQYF. The rearrangement links TRBV7-2 to TRBJ2-4; 14 positions match TRBD2. The germline gives CDR1 SGHTA, CDR2 FQGNSA. V was clipped by 6 bases and J by 0 bases; unmatched bases: 4. This CDR3 comprises 17 residues. The full variable domain, its missing parts supplied by reference TRBV7-2 and TRBJ2-4, is GAGVSQSPSNKVTEKGKDVELRCDPISGHTALYWYRQSLGQGLEFLIYFQGNSAPDKSGLPSDRFSAERTGGSVSTLTIQRTQQEDSAVYLCASSKTSGGVAKNIQYFGAGTRLSVL.

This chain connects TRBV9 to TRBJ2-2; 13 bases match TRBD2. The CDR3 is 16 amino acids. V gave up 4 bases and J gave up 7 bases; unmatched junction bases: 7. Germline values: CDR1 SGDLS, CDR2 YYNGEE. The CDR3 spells CASSITSGRAFGELFF. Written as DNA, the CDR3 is TGTGCCAGCAGCATCACTAGCGGGAGGGCCTTCGGGGAGCTGTTTTTT.

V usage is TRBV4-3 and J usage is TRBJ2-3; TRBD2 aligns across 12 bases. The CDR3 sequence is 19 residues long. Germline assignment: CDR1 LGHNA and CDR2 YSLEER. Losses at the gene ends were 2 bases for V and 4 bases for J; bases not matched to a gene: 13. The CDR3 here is CASSQSPGLAGLGPDTQYF. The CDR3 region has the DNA TGCGCCAGCAGCCAAAGTCCGGGACTAGCGGGTTTAGGCCCAGATACGCAGTATTTT.

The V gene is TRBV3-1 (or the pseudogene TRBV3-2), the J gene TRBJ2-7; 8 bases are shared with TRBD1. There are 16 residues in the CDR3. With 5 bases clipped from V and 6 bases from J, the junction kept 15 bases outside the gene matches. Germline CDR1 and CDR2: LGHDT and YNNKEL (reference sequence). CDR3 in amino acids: CASSSKGTGPSGEQYF. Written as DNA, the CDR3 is TGTGCCAGCAGCTCCAAAGGGACAGGCCCGTCCGGCGAGCAGTACTTC.

CDR3 protein: CASSNGRQPKHNEQFF. DNA of the CDR3: TGTGCCAGTAGTAACGGGAGACAGCCGAAGCACAATGAGCAGTTCTTC. The rearrangement links TRBV19 to TRBJ2-1, with D possibly matching TRBD2 (6 bases). The CDR3 runs to 16 residues. Germline V gene lookup returns CDR1 LNHDA and CDR2 SQIVND (reference sequence). Trimming removed 4 bases from V and 5 bases from J, with 18 bases in between.

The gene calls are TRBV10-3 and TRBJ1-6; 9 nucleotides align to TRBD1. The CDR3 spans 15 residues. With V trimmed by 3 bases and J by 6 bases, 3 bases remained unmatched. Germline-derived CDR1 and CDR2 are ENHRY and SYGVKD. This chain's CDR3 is CAISERTGVNSPLHF. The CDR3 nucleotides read TGTGCCATCAGTGAAAGGACAGGGGTTAATTCACCCCTCCACTTT.

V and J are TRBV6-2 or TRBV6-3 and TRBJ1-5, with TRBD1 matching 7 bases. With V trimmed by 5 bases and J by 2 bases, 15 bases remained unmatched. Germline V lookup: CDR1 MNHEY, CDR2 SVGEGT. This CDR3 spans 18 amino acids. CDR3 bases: TGTGCCAGCAGTCCACAGGGGAGTCGATCTGGGGGCAATCAGCCCCAGCATTTT. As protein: CASSPQGSRSGGNQPQHF.

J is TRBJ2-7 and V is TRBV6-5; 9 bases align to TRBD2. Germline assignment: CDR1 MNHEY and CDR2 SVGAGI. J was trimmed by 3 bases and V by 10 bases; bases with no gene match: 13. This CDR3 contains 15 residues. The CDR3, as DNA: TGTGCCACGACATTAAGCGGGACTAGCTACTACGAGCAGTACTTC. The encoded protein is CATTLSGTSYYEQYF.

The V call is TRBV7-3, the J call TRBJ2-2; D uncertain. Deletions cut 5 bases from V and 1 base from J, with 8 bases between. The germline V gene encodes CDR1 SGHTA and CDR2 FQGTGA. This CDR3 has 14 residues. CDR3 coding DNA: TGTGCCAGCAGCAAAACGGTGAACACCGGGGAGCTGTTTTTT. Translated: CASSKTVNTGELFF.

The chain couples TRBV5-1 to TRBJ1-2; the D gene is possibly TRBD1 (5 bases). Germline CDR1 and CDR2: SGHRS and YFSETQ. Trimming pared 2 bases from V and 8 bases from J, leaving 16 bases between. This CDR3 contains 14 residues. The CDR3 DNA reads TGCGCCAGCAGCTTCCGGCAGGGTTTTGACGGCTACACCTTC. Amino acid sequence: CASSFRQGFDGYTF.

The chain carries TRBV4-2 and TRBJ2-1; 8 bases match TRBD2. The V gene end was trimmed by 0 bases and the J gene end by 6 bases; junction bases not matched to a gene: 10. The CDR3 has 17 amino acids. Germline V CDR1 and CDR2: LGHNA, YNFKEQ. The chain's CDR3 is CASSQDRGAGVGNEQFF. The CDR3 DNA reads TGTGCCAGCAGCCAAGATCGAGGAGCGGGAGTGGGCAATGAGCAGTTCTTC.

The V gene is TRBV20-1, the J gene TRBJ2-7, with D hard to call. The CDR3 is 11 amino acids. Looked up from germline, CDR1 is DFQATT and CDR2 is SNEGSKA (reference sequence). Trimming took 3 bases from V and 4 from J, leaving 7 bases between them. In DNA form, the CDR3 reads TGCAGTGCTAGGCGGATTTACGAGCAGTACTTC. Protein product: CSARRIYEQYF.